These 17 T cell receptor beta chains were all obtained from the same sample, sequenced in a study of cytomegalovirus exposure and HLA in healthy donors. The primer mix had 60 Vbeta and 13 Jbeta primers. Clones were read by immunoSEQ multiplex PCR, and TCRdb kept only the in-frame ones, dropping some. The sample has fewer than 200,000 clones, about four fifths seen once. Sequenced sample: PBMCs. Receptors were obtained from a young man in good health and CMV-seronegative.

The chain couples TRBV5-1 to TRBJ2-2, with a possible D match to TRBD1 (5 bases). Germline V gene data show CDR1 as SGHRS and CDR2 as YFSETQ. V lost 4 bases, J lost 5 bases, and 18 bases lay in between. The CDR3 is 16 amino acids. The CDR3 nucleotides are TGCGCCAGCAGCCCCACGGGCAGGGTTGGGACCGGGGAGCTGTTTTTT. Translation gives CASSPTGRVGTGELFF. The complete variable domain, with remaining parts taken from reference TRBV5-1 and TRBJ2-2, reads KAGVTQTPRYLIKTRGQQVTLSCSPISGHRSVSWYQQTPGQGLQFLFEYFSETQRNKGNFPGRFSGRQFSNSRSEMNVSTLELGDSALYLCASSPTGRVGTGELFFGEGSRLTVL.

This clone has just one count. The J gene is TRBJ2-5, the V gene TRBV19; D might be TRBD1 (5 bases). V lost 6 bases and J 0 bases, leaving 8 bases between the germline ends. This CDR3 region has 13 residues. Germline loops: CDR1 LNHDA, CDR2 SQIVND (reference sequence). CDR3 DNA sequence: TGTGCCAGTAGCCCGACAGACCAAGAGACCCAGTACTTC. It translates to CASSPTDQETQYF.

A few counts support this clone. The chain recombines TRBV4-1 with TRBJ1-5; 9 nucleotides match TRBD1. The length of the CDR3 is 16 residues. The trim removed 1 base at V and 6 bases at J, leaving 7 bases unmatched. Per germline, CDR1 MGHRA and CDR2 YSYEKL. The CDR3 DNA reads as TGCGCCAGCAGCCAAGTCAGGACAGGGGCAGGTCAGCCCCAGCATTTT. This encodes CASSQVRTGAGQPQHF.

The CDR3 DNA reads as TGCGCCAGCAGCCAAATTTCAGGGGTGAACTATGGCTACACCTTC. This sequence encodes CASSQISGVNYGYTF. V usage is TRBV4-3 and J usage is TRBJ1-2; tentative D call: TRBD1 (6 bases). The CDR3 contains 15 residues. Trimming took 2 bases from V and 2 from J, leaving 12 bases between them. Germline V gives CDR1 LGHNA, CDR2 YSLEER.

V usage is TRBV7-9 and J usage is TRBJ2-1, with 10 bases lining up with TRBD2. The ends lost 6 bases at V and 7 bases at J; junction bases unmatched: 9. The CDR3 is 15 amino acids. The germline gives CDR1 SEHNR, CDR2 FQNEAQ (reference sequence). CDR3 residues: CASSNTSGIANEQFF. In DNA form, the CDR3 reads TGTGCCAGCAGTAATACTAGCGGGATCGCAAATGAGCAGTTCTTC. The complete variable domain, with remaining parts taken from reference TRBV7-9 and TRBJ2-1, reads DTGVSQNPRHKITKRGQNVTFRCDPISEHNRLYWYRQTLGQGPEFLTYFQNEAQLEKSRLLSDRFSAERPKGSFSTLEIQRTEQGDSAMYLCASSNTSGIANEQFFGPGTRLTVL.

The CDR3 DNA sequence: TGCAGCACCAGGGGTCGGGGTGGATACGAGCAGTACTTC. As protein: CSTRGRGGYEQYF. The rearrangement links TRBV29-1 to TRBJ2-7; TRBD1 might be the D (6 bases). The CDR3 is 13 residues long. Germline V gene sequence: CDR1 SQVTM, CDR2 ANQGSEA. Deletions cut 8 bases from V and 4 bases from J, with 18 bases between.

This clone was seen more than once but under ten times. The CDR3 loop is CASSTRQGVYEQYF. The CDR3 nucleotides read TGCGCCAGCAGCACCCGACAGGGGGTCTACGAGCAGTACTTC. This chain uses TRBV4-3 with TRBJ2-7, with 9 bases lining up with TRBD1. The germline V gene encodes CDR1 LGHNA and CDR2 YSLEER. The V and J ends lost 5 bases and 3 bases, in that order; junction bases with no gene match: 5. There are 14 residues in the CDR3.

The chain uses TRBV9 and TRBJ1-2; possible D gene TRBD1, 5 bases. The CDR3 sequence is 14 residues long. Per the germline V gene, CDR1 is SGDLS and CDR2 is YYNGEE. Trimming stripped 1 base from V and 1 base from J, with 8 bases between. The CDR3 loop is CASSVTTDNYGYTF. CDR3 bases: TGTGCCAGCAGCGTAACGACAGATAACTATGGCTACACCTTC. The full variable domain, with the rest looked up from reference TRBV9 and TRBJ1-2, is DSGVTQTPKHLITATGQRVTLRCSPRSGDLSVYWYQQSLDQGLQFLIQYYNGEERAKGNILERFSAQQFPDLHSELNLSSLELGDSALYFCASSVTTDNYGYTFGSGTRLTVV.

The chain combines TRBV10-3 with TRBJ2-3; D gene unclear. The germline V gene has CDR1 ENHRY and CDR2 SYGVKD. V lost 11 bases and J 1 base, leaving 7 bases between the germline ends. CDR3 length equals 11 residues. The CDR3 nucleotides read TGTGCCCATCGGGGCACAGATACGCAGTATTTT. Translation gives CAHRGTDTQYF.

V usage is TRBV28 and J usage is TRBJ2-7; D remains unclear. Trimming left V 3 bases short and J 3 bases short, with 15 bases between. The CDR3 sequence is 15 residues long. Germline loops: CDR1 MDHEN, CDR2 SYDVKM. The CDR3: CASSFPGFDIYEQYF. DNA of the CDR3: TGTGCCAGCAGTTTTCCTGGGTTTGACATCTACGAGCAGTACTTC.

Comments on this clone: Compared with germline, one end of the junction differs, possibly owing to a read error. The gene calls are TRBV7-9 and TRBJ1-6; D is possibly TRBD1 (5 bases). Germline V CDR1 and CDR2: SEHNR, FQNEAQ (reference sequence). This CDR3 has 13 residues. The CDR3 sequence: CSSSSTQGSPLHF. CDR3 coding DNA: TGTTCCAGTTCCTCCACCCAGGGCTCACCCCTCCACTTT.

CDR3 loop: CAWKNIPAGGYTF. For the CDR3, the DNA is TGTGCCTGGAAAAATATACCCGCGGGGGGCTACACCTTC. This rearrangement joins TRBV30 to TRBJ1-2; D is undetermined. CDR3 length: 13 residues. V lost 4 bases, J lost 8 bases, and 17 bases lay in between. Per the germline V gene, CDR1 is GTSNPN and CDR2 is SVGIG (reference sequence).

The V gene is TRBV10-3, the J gene TRBJ1-2; the D gene is possibly TRBD1 (6 bases). Per the germline V gene, CDR1 is ENHRY and CDR2 is SYGVKD. V lost 7 bases, J lost 4 bases, and 13 bases lay in between. The CDR3 extends over 13 amino acids. The CDR3 DNA reads TGTGCCATCACGGACAGTAGCATCTATGGCTACACCTTC. Its translation: CAITDSSIYGYTF.

The J gene is TRBJ1-6, the V gene TRBV7-3; TRBD1 matches 8 bases. The CDR3 is 16 amino acids. Germline V gene lookup returns CDR1 SGHTA and CDR2 FQGTGA. Trimming at V came to 1 base and at J to 9 bases, leaving 8 bases not matched to a gene. The CDR3 DNA reads TGTGCCAGCAGCTTAAGAGGGACAGGATCCTCTTCACCCCTCCACTTT. Amino acid sequence: CASSLRGTGSSSPLHF.

The CDR3, as DNA: TGTGCCAGCAGCCCTTACTCTGGAAACACCATATATTTT. Translation: CASSPYSGNTIYF. The rearrangement joins TRBV11-2 to TRBJ1-3; D remains ambiguous. Trimming cost V 5 bases and J 0 bases, with 5 bases left between them. CDR3 length: 13 residues. CDR1 and CDR2 from the germline V gene are SGHAT and FQNNGV.

This clone was seen a few times. The V and J genes are TRBV7-6 and TRBJ2-1; 9 bases align to TRBD2. The CDR3 has 17 amino acids. Germline trimming cut 1 base from V and 5 bases from J; bases unmatched to any gene: 9. CDR1 and CDR2 (germline): SGHVS, FNYEAQ. CDR3 DNA sequence: TGTGCCAGCAGCTTAGAGGGCGGGGGGGCTTTTAACAATGAGCAGTTCTTC. It encodes CASSLEGGGAFNNEQFF.

This chain connects TRBV9 to TRBJ2-5, with D possibly matching TRBD2 (6 bases). The CDR3 extends over 14 amino acids. With 0 bases removed from V and 5 bases from J, the gap between germline ends came to 11 bases. Looked up from germline, CDR1 is SGDLS and CDR2 is YYNGEE. This CDR3 is CASSVGEVKETQYF. Here the CDR3 DNA reads TGTGCCAGCAGCGTAGGGGAGGTCAAGGAGACCCAGTACTTC.